The 8 T cell receptor beta chains in this list originate from one sample, sequenced in a study of cytomegalovirus exposure and HLA in healthy donors. PCR involved 60 Vbeta and 13 Jbeta primers. Here immunoSEQ multiplex PCR was the method, and the copy in TCRdb shows in-frame clones only, minus some. This sample has approximately 130,000 clones, with 77% found just once. Sequenced: PBMCs. These receptors all stem from a man aged 18-30 years in good health and CMV-seropositive.

CDR3 residues: CASSLLGGSSYEQYF. The CDR3 DNA reads TGCGCCAGCAGCTTGCTTGGGGGGAGCTCCTACGAGCAGTACTTC. J is TRBJ2-7 and V is TRBV5-1, with a weak D call TRBD2 (6 bases). The length of the CDR3 is 15 residues. Germline CDR1 is SGHRS and CDR2 is YFSETQ. Trimming removed 1 base at V and 0 bases at J, with 11 bases between.

The chain carries TRBV19 and TRBJ1-1, with 7 bases matching TRBD1. Trimming removed 5 bases from V and 2 bases from J; junction bases left unmatched: 5. The CDR3 contains 14 residues. Germline CDR1 is LNHDA and CDR2 is SQIVND (reference sequence). DNA for the CDR3: TGTGCCAGTAGTGAACAGGGGCGAAACACTGAAGCTTTCTTT. Translation: CASSEQGRNTEAFF.

This rearrangement joins TRBV6-5 to TRBJ2-5; 7 nucleotides match TRBD2. CDR3 length equals 14 residues. The germline V gene encodes CDR1 MNHEY and CDR2 SVGAGI. The V and J ends lost 5 bases and 11 bases, in that order; junction bases with no gene match: 14. DNA of the CDR3: TGTGCCAGCAGTCGGGGGGAGGGTTCTTCAGAGCAGTACTTC. Translation: CASSRGEGSSEQYF.

The gene calls are TRBV5-1 and TRBJ2-1; 8 positions agree with TRBD1. The CDR3 has 14 amino acids. Germline V gene lookup returns CDR1 SGHRS and CDR2 YFSETQ. Trimming removed 4 bases from V and 6 bases from J; junction bases left unmatched: 6. The DNA of the CDR3 is TGCGCCAGCAGCCTGGGAACAGGGGGCAATGAGCAGTTCTTC. It translates to CASSLGTGGNEQFF.

Written as DNA, the CDR3 is TGTGCCAGCAGCCAAGAACCGACAGAGGCGAACACCGGGGAGCTGTTTTTT. This codes for CASSQEPTEANTGELFF. The chain links TRBV4-2 to TRBJ2-2, with D tentatively TRBD1 (5 bases). CDR1 is LGHNA and CDR2 is YNFKEQ in the germline V gene. The CDR3 contains 17 residues. Trimming stripped 0 bases from V and 0 bases from J, with 11 bases between.

To note about this clone: A junction boundary mismatches the germline segment, possibly from a read error. The chain employs TRBV5-1 and TRBJ2-6, with D possibly matching TRBD1 (6 bases). CDR1 is SGHRS and CDR2 is YFSETQ in the germline V gene. The CDR3 has 16 residues. The CDR3 nucleotides are TGCGCCAGCAGCCTCGGACAGACCTCTGGGGCCAACGGCCTGACTTTC. Amino acids: CASSLGQTSGANGLTF.

V and J are TRBV9 and TRBJ2-1, with 14 bases that match TRBD2. From germline, CDR1 is SGDLS and CDR2 YYNGEE. This CDR3 has 15 residues. With V trimmed by 0 bases and J by 13 bases, 6 bases remained unmatched. The DNA for the CDR3 is TGTGCCAGCAGCGTAGAATCTGGGACTAGCGGGAGTCAGTTCTTC. Its translation: CASSVESGTSGSQFF. The variable domain in full, with the rest retrieved from reference TRBV9 and TRBJ2-1, is DSGVTQTPKHLITATGQRVTLRCSPRSGDLSVYWYQQSLDQGLQFLIQYYNGEERAKGNILERFSAQQFPDLHSELNLSSLELGDSALYFCASSVESGTSGSQFFGPGTRLTVL.

The V call is TRBV18, the J call TRBJ1-2; D unclear. V lost 2 bases to trimming and J lost 2 bases, with 9 bases between them. CDR1 and CDR2 from the germline V gene are KGHSH and LQKENI. The CDR3 loop spans 14 amino acids. In DNA form, the CDR3 reads TGTGCCAGCTCACCAGTCAGGTCGAACTATGGCTACACCTTC. Its translation is CASSPVRSNYGYTF.